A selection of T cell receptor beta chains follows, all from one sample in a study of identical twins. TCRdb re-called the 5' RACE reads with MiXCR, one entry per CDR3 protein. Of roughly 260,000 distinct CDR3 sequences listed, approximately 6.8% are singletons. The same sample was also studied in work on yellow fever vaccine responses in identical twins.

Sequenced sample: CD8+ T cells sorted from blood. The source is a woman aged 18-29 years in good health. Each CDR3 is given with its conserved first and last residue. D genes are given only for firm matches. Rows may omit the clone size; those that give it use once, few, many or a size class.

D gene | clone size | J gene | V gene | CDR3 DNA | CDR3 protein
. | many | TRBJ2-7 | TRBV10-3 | TGTGCCATCTCCGGGACATACATCTCCTACGAGCAGTACTTC | CAISGTYISYEQYF
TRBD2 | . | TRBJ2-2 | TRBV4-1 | TGCGCCAGCAGCTATGGACTAGCGGGGGGGACCGGGGAGCTGTTTTTT | CASSYGLAGGTGELFF
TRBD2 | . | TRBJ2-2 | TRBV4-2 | TGTGCCAGCAGCCAAGATGTAAGCGGGATCGCGAACACCGGGGAGCTGTTTTTT | CASSQDVSGIANTGELFF
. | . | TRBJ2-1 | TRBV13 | TGTGCCAGCAGCTTAGAATACGGCTACAATGAGCAGTTCTTC | CASSLEYGYNEQFF
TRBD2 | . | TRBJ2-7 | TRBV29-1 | TGCAGCGTTGAAGATGGGACTAGCGGGAGTTACGAGCAGTACTTC | CSVEDGTSGSYEQYF
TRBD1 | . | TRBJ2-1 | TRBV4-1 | TGCGCCAGCAGCCAGAAACAGACAGGGCGCGATGAGCAGTTCTTC | CASSQKQTGRDEQFF
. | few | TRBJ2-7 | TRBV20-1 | TGCAGTGCCAAGCCCTTGGGAGCCTACGAGCAGTACTTC | CSAKPLGAYEQYF
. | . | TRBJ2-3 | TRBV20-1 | TGCAGTGCTAGAGACTGGCCCCACGGGACGCCCGGGAACACAGATACGCAGTATTTT | CSARDWPHGTPGNTDTQYF
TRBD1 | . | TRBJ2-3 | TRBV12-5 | TGTGCTAGTGGCTCCGACAGGGTTAATACGCAGTATTTT | CASGSDRVNTQYF
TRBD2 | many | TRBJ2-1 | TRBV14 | TGTGCCAGCAGCCACCCCGGGACCCCGGGGGGTGAGCAGTTCTTC | CASSHPGTPGGEQFF
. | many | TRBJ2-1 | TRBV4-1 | TGCGCCAGCAGCCAAGGGGCTAGCGCGAATGAGCAGTTCTTC | CASSQGASANEQFF
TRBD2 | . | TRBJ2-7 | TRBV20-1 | TGCAGTGCTAGAGGGGGGGTCTTGAGCGGGAGGGCCTACGAGCAGTACTTC | CSARGGVLSGRAYEQYF
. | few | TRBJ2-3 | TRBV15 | TGTGCCACCAGCAGAGACCGTTCTGTTTCCCTCACAGATACGCAGTATTTT | CATSRDRSVSLTDTQYF
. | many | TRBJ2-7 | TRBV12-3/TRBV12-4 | TGTGCCAGCAGGGGTGGCGGTAGCTCCTACGAGCAGTACTTC | CASRGGGSSYEQYF
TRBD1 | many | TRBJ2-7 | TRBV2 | TGTGCCAGCAGTGGACAGGGTACCTACGAGCAGTACTTC | CASSGQGTYEQYF
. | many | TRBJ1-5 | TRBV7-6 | TGTGCCAGCAGCTTAACCCCGACGGGGCCCCAGCATTTT | CASSLTPTGPQHF
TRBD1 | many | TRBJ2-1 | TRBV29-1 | TGCAGCGTTGATTCGGGACAGGGCTATGAGCAGTTCTTC | CSVDSGQGYEQFF
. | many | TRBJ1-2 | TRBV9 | TGTGCCAGCAGCGTAGGGGGCAGTAACTATGGCTACACCTTC | CASSVGGSNYGYTF
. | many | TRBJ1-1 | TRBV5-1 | TGCGCCAGCTTGGGACAAACGAACACTGAAGCTTTCTTT | CASLGQTNTEAFF
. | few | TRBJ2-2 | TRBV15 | TGTGCCACCAGCACCATCTTCCAGCAGGGGAACACCGGGGAGCTGTTTTTT | CATSTIFQQGNTGELFF
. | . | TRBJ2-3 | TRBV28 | TGTGCCAGCAGTTTTCGGTCTGGACAAGTCCGCACAGATACGCAGTATTTT | CASSFRSGQVRTDTQYF
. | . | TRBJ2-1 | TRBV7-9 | TGTGCCGGCCTGGGACTCCACAATGAGCAGTTCTTC | CAGLGLHNEQFF
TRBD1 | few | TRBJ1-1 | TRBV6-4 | TGTGCCAGCAGCGAGTCACAGGGGAATGAAGCTTTCTTT | CASSESQGNEAFF
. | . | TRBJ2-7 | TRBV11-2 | TGTGCCAGCAGCTTATCCCCGGACATGACCTACGAGCAGTACTTC | CASSLSPDMTYEQYF
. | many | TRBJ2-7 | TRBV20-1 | TGCAGTGCTAGTTCACTATCAAACACCTACGAGCAGTACTTC | CSASSLSNTYEQYF
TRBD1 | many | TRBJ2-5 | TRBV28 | TGTGCCAGCAGTCCCGACAGGGGGCTAGAGACCCAGTACTTC | CASSPDRGLETQYF
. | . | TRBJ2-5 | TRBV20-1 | TGCAGTGCTAGAGATATAAGACTAACACTCCAAGAGACCCAGTACTTC | CSARDIRLTLQETQYF
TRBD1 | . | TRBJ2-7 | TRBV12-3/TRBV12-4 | TGTGCCAGCCGCGCGTCCGGGACAGGGATCCACGAGCAGTACTTC | CASRASGTGIHEQYF
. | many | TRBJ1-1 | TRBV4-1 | TGCGCCAGCAGCCCTTTGACAGGTGGGAACACTGAAGCTTTCTTT | CASSPLTGGNTEAFF
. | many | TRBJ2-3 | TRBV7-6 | TGTGCCAGCAGCTTAACTAGACGGACGAGCACAGATACGCAGTATTTT | CASSLTRRTSTDTQYF
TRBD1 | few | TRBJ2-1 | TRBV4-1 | TGCGCCAGCAGTCGGACAGGGAACAATGAGCAGTTCTTC | CASSRTGNNEQFF
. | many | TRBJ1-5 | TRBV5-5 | TGTGCCAGCAGCTTTGGCCCGGGGAGCAATCAGCCCCAGCATTTT | CASSFGPGSNQPQHF
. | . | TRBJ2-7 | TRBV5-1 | TGCGCCAGCAGCTTAGGACAGAGTGAAATCTCCTACGAGCAGTACTTC | CASSLGQSEISYEQYF
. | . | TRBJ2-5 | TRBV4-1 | TGCGCCAGCAGCCAAGAATCGGGAGAGGAGACCCAGTACTTC | CASSQESGEETQYF
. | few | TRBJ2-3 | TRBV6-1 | TGTGCCAGCAGACCACGGGCTAGCACAGATACGCAGTATTTT | CASRPRASTDTQYF
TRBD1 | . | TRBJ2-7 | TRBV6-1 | TGTGCCAGCAGTGAATGGACAGGGCCGACCTACGAGCAGTACTTC | CASSEWTGPTYEQYF
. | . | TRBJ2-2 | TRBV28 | TGTGCCAGCAGTTTTAGGAAGGACGGCGGGGAGCTGTTTTTT | CASSFRKDGGELFF
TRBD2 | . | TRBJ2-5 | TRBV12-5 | TGTGCTAGTGGTTTGGGGGCCCAGAGCGGGAGTTGGGAAATAACCCAGTACTTC | CASGLGAQSGSWEITQYF
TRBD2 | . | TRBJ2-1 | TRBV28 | TGTGCCAGCAGAGTACAGTTAGCGGGAGTCAGTGAGCAGTTCTTC | CASRVQLAGVSEQFF
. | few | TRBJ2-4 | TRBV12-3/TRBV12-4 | TGTGCCAGCAGTCTCAGGGCCGAGGCCAAAAACATTCAGTACTTC | CASSLRAEAKNIQYF
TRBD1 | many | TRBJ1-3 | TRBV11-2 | TGTGCCAGCAGCCCGAAGACAGGGAGTTTCTTTGGAAACACCATATATTTT | CASSPKTGSFFGNTIYF
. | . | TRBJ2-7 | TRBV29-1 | TGCAGCGTTGAGAGCAGACAAGGGGGGTACGAGCAGTACTTC | CSVESRQGGYEQYF
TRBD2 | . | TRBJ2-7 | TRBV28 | TGTGCCAGCAGTTTATCGCTAGCGGGAGGGCCGGGTGAGCAGTACTTC | CASSLSLAGGPGEQYF
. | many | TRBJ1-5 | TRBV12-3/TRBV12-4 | TGTGCCAGCAGTTTCCGAAGGGTCAATCAGCCCCAGCATTTT | CASSFRRVNQPQHF
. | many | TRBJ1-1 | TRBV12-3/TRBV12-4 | TGTGCCAGCAGTTTAAGTCCACAGGGCCTGAACACTGAAGCTTTCTTT | CASSLSPQGLNTEAFF